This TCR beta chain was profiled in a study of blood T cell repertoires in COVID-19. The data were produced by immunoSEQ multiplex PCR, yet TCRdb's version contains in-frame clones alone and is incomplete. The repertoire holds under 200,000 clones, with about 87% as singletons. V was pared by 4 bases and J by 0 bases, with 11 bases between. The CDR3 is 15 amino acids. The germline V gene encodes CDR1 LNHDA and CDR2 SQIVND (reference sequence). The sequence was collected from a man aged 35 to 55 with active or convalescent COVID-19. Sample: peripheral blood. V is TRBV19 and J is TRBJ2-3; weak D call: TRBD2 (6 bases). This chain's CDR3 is CASSKGRGSTDTQYF. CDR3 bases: TGTGCCAGTAGTAAGGGGCGGGGAAGCACAGATACGCAGTATTTT.